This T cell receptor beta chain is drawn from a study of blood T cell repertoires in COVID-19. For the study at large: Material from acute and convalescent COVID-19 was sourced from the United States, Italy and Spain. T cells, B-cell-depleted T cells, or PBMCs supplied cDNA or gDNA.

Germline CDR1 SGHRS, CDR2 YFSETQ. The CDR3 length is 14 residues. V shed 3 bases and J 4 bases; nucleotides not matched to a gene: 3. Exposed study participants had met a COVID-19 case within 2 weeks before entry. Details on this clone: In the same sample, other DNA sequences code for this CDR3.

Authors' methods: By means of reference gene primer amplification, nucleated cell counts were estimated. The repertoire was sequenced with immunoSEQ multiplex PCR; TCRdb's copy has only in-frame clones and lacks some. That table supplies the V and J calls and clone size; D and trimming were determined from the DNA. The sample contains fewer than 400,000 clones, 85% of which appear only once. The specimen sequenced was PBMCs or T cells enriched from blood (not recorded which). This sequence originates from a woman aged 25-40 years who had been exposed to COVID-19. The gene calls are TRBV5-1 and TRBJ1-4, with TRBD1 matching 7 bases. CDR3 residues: CASSSTGINEKLFF. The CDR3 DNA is TGCGCCAGCAGCTCGACAGGGATTAATGAAAAACTGTTTTTT.